This is a list of T cell receptor beta chains from one sample in a study of blood T cell repertoires in COVID-19. Profiled with immunoSEQ multiplex PCR; TCRdb holds only in-frame clones, not every one. This table holds some 150,000 clones, roughly 83% found once. The sample consisted of PBMCs or T cells enriched from blood (not recorded which). Source of these receptors: a woman between 45 and 65 years old who had recovered from COVID-19. Each CDR3 is given with its conserved first and last residue. A D gene is named only where the DNA matches it firmly. Clone size is not always given. Where it is, it says once, few, many or a class for expanded clones.

.	TRBV15	.	13	TRBJ1-5	CATSRDKRAPQHF	TGTGCCACCAGCAGAGACAAGAGGGCGCCCCAGCATTTT
TRBD1	TRBV28	.	14	TRBJ1-4	CASSSGQENEKLFF	TGTGCCAGCAGTAGCGGACAGGAAAATGAAAAACTGTTTTTT
.	TRBV11-2	once	12	TRBJ1-1	CASSFVDTEAFF	TGTGCCAGCAGCTTCGTCGACACTGAAGCTTTCTTT
.	TRBV12-3/TRBV12-4	.	11	TRBJ2-5	CASSLRETQYF	TGTGCCAGCAGTCTGAGGGAGACCCAGTACTTC
.	TRBV15	.	12	TRBJ1-4	CATSNPNEKLFF	TGTGCCACCAGCAATCCGAATGAAAAACTGTTTTTT
.	TRBV28	.	13	TRBJ1-4	CASINRLSEKLFF	TGTGCCAGCATCAACAGGTTGAGTGAAAAACTGTTTTTT
.	TRBV4-3	.	15	TRBJ1-2	CASSQEYRANYGYTF	TGCGCCAGCAGCCAAGAGTACAGGGCTAACTATGGCTACACCTTC
.	TRBV7-2	.	14	TRBJ1-2	CASSVQGFQGGYTF	TGTGCCAGCAGCGTTCAGGGGTTCCAAGGTGGCTACACCTTC
.	TRBV18	.	15	TRBJ1-5	CASSPSAGSNQPQHF	TGTGCCAGCTCACCCTCCGCCGGTAGCAATCAGCCCCAGCATTTT
.	TRBV11-3	once	15	TRBJ2-1	CASSQLGRSYNEQFF	TGTGCCAGCAGCCAGCTGGGGCGCTCCTACAATGAGCAGTTCTTC
TRBD1	TRBV2	.	14	TRBJ1-2	CASSEDRGLYGYTF	TGTGCCAGCAGTGAAGACAGGGGGCTCTATGGCTACACCTTC
TRBD1	TRBV27	.	14	TRBJ1-5	CASRKGASGQPQHF	TGTGCCAGCAGGAAGGGGGCTTCAGGACAGCCCCAGCATTTT
.	TRBV6-5	.	13	TRBJ1-4	CASRRGAYEKLFF	TGTGCCAGCCGGCGGGGGGCTTATGAAAAACTGTTTTTT
TRBD1	TRBV5-1	.	14	TRBJ1-1	CASSGDRGRTEAFF	TGCGCCAGCAGCGGGGACAGGGGGCGCACTGAAGCTTTCTTT
TRBD1	TRBV7-3	.	15	TRBJ1-2	CASSLTGQGGSGYTF	TGTGCCAGCAGCTTAACCGGACAGGGGGGGTCTGGCTACACCTTC
TRBD1	TRBV6-5	.	13	TRBJ1-1	CAVSGGPYTEAFF	TGTGCCGTCTCAGGGGGGCCGTATACTGAAGCTTTCTTT
TRBD1	TRBV27	.	14	TRBJ2-2	CASSLQGAGGELFF	TGTGCCAGCAGCCTACAGGGGGCGGGCGGGGAGCTGTTTTTT
.	TRBV19	.	14	TRBJ2-2	CASSSRGKTGELFF	TGTGCCAGTAGTTCACGGGGTAAAACCGGGGAGCTGTTTTTT
.	TRBV7-9	.	12	TRBJ2-5	CASTYSQETQYF	TGTGCCAGCACCTATTCGCAAGAGACCCAGTACTTC
.	TRBV18	once	13	TRBJ1-4	CASSAGVNEKLFF	TGTGCCAGCTCAGCAGGGGTAAATGAAAAACTGTTTTTT
.	TRBV27	.	13	TRBJ1-4	CASSLSFDNKLFF	TGTGCCAGCAGTTTATCATTTGACAATAAACTGTTTTTT
.	TRBV28	.	15	TRBJ2-1	CASSLDRSSYNEQFF	TGTGCCAGCAGTTTGGATCGGAGCTCCTACAATGAGCAGTTCTTC
.	TRBV25-1	.	17	TRBJ1-1	CASSEMTVGKGDTEAFF	TGTGCCAGCAGTGAGATGACTGTGGGAAAAGGGGACACTGAAGCTTTCTTT
.	TRBV20-1	.	14	TRBJ1-1	CSASGVGMNTEAFF	TGCAGTGCTAGTGGAGTCGGGATGAACACTGAAGCTTTCTTT
TRBD1	TRBV18	.	15	TRBJ2-2	CASSRQGTNTGELFF	TGTGCCAGCTCGCGACAGGGGACGAACACCGGGGAGCTGTTTTTT
TRBD1	TRBV7-2	.	14	TRBJ2-5	CASSLGQVPETQYF	TGTGCCAGCAGCTTGGGACAGGTCCCAGAGACCCAGTACTTC
TRBD1	TRBV7-2	.	14	TRBJ1-1	CASSFRDSNTEAFF	TGTGCCAGCAGCTTCCGGGACAGTAACACTGAAGCTTTCTTT
.	TRBV19	.	14	TRBJ1-5	CASSRQTSNQPQHF	TGTGCCAGTAGTAGACAGACAAGCAATCAGCCCCAGCATTTT
.	TRBV30	.	13	TRBJ2-1	CAWSVLVGGEQFF	TGTGCCTGGAGTGTACTTGTGGGGGGTGAGCAGTTCTTC